This T cell receptor (beta chain) is from a study of blood T cell repertoires in COVID-19. Study in general: T cells, B-cell-depleted T cells, or PBMCs supplied cDNA or gDNA.

As processed by the authors: Nucleated cell counts were estimated from reference gene primer amplification. The repertoire was sequenced with immunoSEQ multiplex PCR; TCRdb's copy has only in-frame clones and lacks some. V and J calls plus clone size are reproduced from that table; the DNA served to infer D and trimming. The data show about 160,000 clones, approximately 80% seen once. Participant-reported clinical history was the basis for cohort assignment. V was shortened by 4 bases and J by 0 bases, with 10 bases between the two germline ends. The CDR3 has 14 amino acids. The germline gives CDR1 GTSNPN, CDR2 SVGIG (reference sequence).

V and J are TRBV30 and TRBJ2-1; a possible D gene is TRBD2 (6 bases). Input material: PBMCs or T cells enriched from blood (not recorded which). The source is an older woman who had recovered from COVID-19. CDR3 DNA: TGTGCCTGGAATAGACTAGACTCCTACAATGAGCAGTTCTTC. Protein product: CAWNRLDSYNEQFF.